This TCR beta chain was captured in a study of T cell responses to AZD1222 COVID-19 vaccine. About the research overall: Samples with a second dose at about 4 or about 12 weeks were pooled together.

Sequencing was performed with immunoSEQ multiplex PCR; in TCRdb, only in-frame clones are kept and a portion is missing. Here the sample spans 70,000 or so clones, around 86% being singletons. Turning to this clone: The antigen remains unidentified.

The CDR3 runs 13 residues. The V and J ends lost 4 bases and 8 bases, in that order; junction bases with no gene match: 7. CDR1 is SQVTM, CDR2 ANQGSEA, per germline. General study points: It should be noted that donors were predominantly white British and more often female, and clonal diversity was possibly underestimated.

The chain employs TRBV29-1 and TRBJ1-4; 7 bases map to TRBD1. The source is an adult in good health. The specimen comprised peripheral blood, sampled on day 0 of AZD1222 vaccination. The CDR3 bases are TGCAGCGTTGCTGACAGGGTGGGGGAAAAACTGTTTTTT. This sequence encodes CSVADRVGEKLFF.